Below are 21 T cell receptor beta chains sequenced from a single sample in a study of blood T cell repertoires in COVID-19. Only in-frame clones appear in the TCRdb table, and some are missing; sequencing was by immunoSEQ multiplex PCR. The table lists under 60,000 clones, approximately 83% of them singletons, with roughly three fifths in the top ten. The specimen was peripheral blood. These receptors all stem from a man aged 70-80 years with acute or convalescent COVID-19.

V usage is TRBV10-3 and J usage is TRBJ2-1; D is unclear. The CDR3 has 13 residues. Per germline, CDR1 ENHRY and CDR2 SYGVKD. Deletions cut 0 bases from V and 3 bases from J, with 3 bases between. This chain's CDR3 is CAISESSYNEQFF. CDR3 DNA: TGTGCCATCAGTGAGTCTAGCTACAATGAGCAGTTCTTC.

Here the CDR3 DNA reads TGTGCCAGCAGCGTGGGTAGCGGGGGCCCAGATACGCAGTATTTT. Protein: CASSVGSGGPDTQYF. V and J are TRBV9 and TRBJ2-3, with 9 positions matching TRBD2. In germline, CDR1 is SGDLS, CDR2 YYNGEE. V lost 2 bases to trimming and J lost 4 bases; unmatched junction nucleotides: 5. The CDR3 contains 15 residues.

This chain joins TRBV10-3 and TRBJ1-6; possible D gene TRBD1, 5 bases. The germline V and J ends were trimmed by 9 bases and 0 bases, with 6 bases remaining between them. CDR1 is ENHRY and CDR2 is SYGVKD in the germline V gene. This CDR3 is 13 amino acids long. This CDR3 reads CAIQGSYNSPLHF. Here the CDR3 DNA reads TGTGCCATTCAGGGCTCCTATAATTCACCCCTCCACTTT.

The chain combines TRBV18 with TRBJ1-1; no firm D call. This CDR3 comprises 12 residues. V gave up 0 bases and J gave up 4 bases, with 3 bases separating them. CDR1 KGHSH and CDR2 LQKENI come from the germline V gene. CDR3 protein: CASSPPGTEAFF. The CDR3 DNA is TGTGCCAGCTCACCACCCGGCACTGAAGCTTTCTTT.

The chain has TRBV11-2 and TRBJ2-5; 7 bases are a match to TRBD2. The CDR3 consists of 14 residues. The V and J ends lost 5 bases and 5 bases, in that order; junction bases with no gene match: 8. Looked up from germline, CDR1 is SGHAT and CDR2 is FQNNGV. The CDR3 loop is CASSRSSGVETQYF. CDR3 in DNA: TGTGCCAGCAGCCGATCTAGCGGTGTGGAGACCCAGTACTTC.

The chain links TRBV28 to TRBJ2-1; TRBD2 matches 7 bases. CDR1 is MDHEN, CDR2 SYDVKM, per germline. CDR3 size: 14 residues. The V and J ends lost 6 bases and 12 bases, in that order; junction bases with no gene match: 14. The CDR3 here is CASSSTGTMNRQFF. The CDR3, as DNA: TGTGCCAGCAGCTCAACCGGGACTATGAACCGGCAGTTCTTC.

V gene TRBV19 combines with J gene TRBJ2-1; tentatively, D is TRBD2 (6 bases). Germline CDR1 LNHDA, CDR2 SQIVND (reference sequence). The V and J ends lost 4 bases and 6 bases respectively, with 25 bases between them. This CDR3 contains 18 residues. The CDR3 spells CASSRGRDFPLRGNEQFF. DNA of the CDR3: TGTGCCAGTAGTAGGGGAAGGGACTTTCCCCTTAGGGGCAATGAGCAGTTCTTC. Combining the CDR3 with reference TRBV19 and TRBJ2-1 gives the whole variable domain DGGITQSPKYLFRKEGQNVTLSCEQNLNHDAMYWYRQDPGQGLRLIYYSQIVNDFQKGDIAEGYSVSREKKESFPLTVTSAQKNPTAFYLCASSRGRDFPLRGNEQFFGPGTRLTVL.

As regards this clone: Germline is not matched at one junction end, which may reflect a read error. V is TRBV7-3 and J is TRBJ2-1; a weak D match, TRBD2 (5 bases). CDR3 length: 15 amino acids. Germline V lookup: CDR1 SGHTA, CDR2 FQGTGA. CDR3 in amino acids: CASNLSGGFTNEQFF. CDR3 nucleotides: TGTGCCAGCAACTTAAGTGGCGGGTTTACAAATGAGCAGTTCTTC.

This chain uses TRBV6-5 with TRBJ1-4; 9 bases align to TRBD1. CDR3 length equals 15 residues. CDR1 and CDR2 (germline): MNHEY, SVGAGI. J was trimmed by 0 bases and V by 11 bases; bases with no gene match: 7. This chain's CDR3 is CAARDRAATNEKLFF. The DNA for the CDR3 is TGTGCCGCCCGGGACAGGGCTGCAACTAATGAAAAACTGTTTTTT.

The DNA of the CDR3 is TGTGCCAGCAGCATAACAATCTCTGGAAACACCATATATTTT. This gives the protein CASSITISGNTIYF. The gene calls are TRBV11-2 and TRBJ1-3, with D unresolved. The CDR3 spans 14 residues. Deletions cut 5 bases from V and 0 bases from J, with 8 bases between. Germline loops: CDR1 SGHAT, CDR2 FQNNGV.

This sequence joins TRBV7-9 and TRBJ1-5; weak D call: TRBD1 (5 bases). The CDR3 is 14 amino acids. The germline V gene has CDR1 SEHNR and CDR2 FQNEAQ (reference sequence). The ends were cut back, 6 bases at V and 0 bases at J, with 9 bases in the middle. CDR3 in amino acids: CASSRRGSNQPQHF. The CDR3 DNA reads as TGTGCCAGCAGTCGTAGGGGTAGCAATCAGCCCCAGCATTTT.

The chain links TRBV27 to TRBJ1-1; the D is unclear. Germline V gives CDR1 MNHEY, CDR2 SMNVEV (reference sequence). This CDR3 comprises 13 residues. The germline V and J ends were trimmed by 8 bases and 4 bases, with 14 bases remaining between them. DNA for the CDR3: TGTGCCAGCTTGGGCCACTCGGTCACTGAAGCTTTCTTT. Protein: CASLGHSVTEAFF.

The CDR3 nucleotides read TGCGCCAGCACCCCGGGCGGAGGAGGCCCCCAGTACTTC. Its translation is CASTPGGGGPQYF. This rearrangement joins TRBV5-1 to TRBJ2-5; the D gene is possibly TRBD2 (5 bases). This CDR3 is 13 amino acids long. Trimming stripped 6 bases from V and 9 bases from J, with 18 bases between. Germline V gene lookup returns CDR1 SGHRS and CDR2 YFSETQ.

This clone was recorded only once. The chain couples TRBV10-3 to TRBJ1-2; tentative D call: TRBD1 (6 bases). Trimming left V 5 bases short and J 6 bases short, with 10 bases between. Germline V lookup: CDR1 ENHRY, CDR2 SYGVKD. The CDR3 runs to 12 residues. Here the CDR3 DNA reads TGTGCCATCAGTACAGGGTGGGATGGCTACACCTTC. Its translation is CAISTGWDGYTF.

The genes are TRBV6-5 and TRBJ2-7; 7 bases line up with TRBD1. The CDR3 loop spans 14 amino acids. Germline CDR1 MNHEY, CDR2 SVGAGI. J lost 0 bases, V lost 5 bases, and 4 bases had no gene match. The CDR3: CASSPGTDSYEQYF. CDR3 coding DNA: TGTGCCAGCAGTCCCGGGACAGACTCCTACGAGCAGTACTTC.

The chain carries TRBV7-2 and TRBJ2-5; weak D call: TRBD2 (7 bases). CDR1 SGHTA and CDR2 FQGNSA come from the germline V gene. The CDR3 runs 14 residues. Trimming shortened V by 1 base and J by 4 bases, and 10 bases separated the two germline ends. Written as DNA, the CDR3 is TGTGCCAGCAGCTTAGTGGCGGGGGCAGAGACCCAGTACTTC. Its translation: CASSLVAGAETQYF. Based on the CDR3 plus reference TRBV7-2 and TRBJ2-5, the full variable domain is GAGVSQSPSNKVTEKGKDVELRCDPISGHTALYWYRQSLGQGLEFLIYFQGNSAPDKSGLPSDRFSAERTGGSVSTLTIQRTQQEDSAVYLCASSLVAGAETQYFGPGTRLLVL.

This clone appeared once. The chain is built from TRBV5-4 and TRBJ1-2; D is uncertain. V dropped 1 base and J dropped 7 bases, with 5 bases sitting between them. CDR1 and CDR2 from the germline V gene are SGHNT and YYREEE (reference sequence). The CDR3 is 11 residues long. CDR3 nucleotides: TGTGCCAGCAGCTTGAACGGTGGCTACACCTTC. It translates to CASSLNGGYTF.

This clone was observed a few times. The chain uses TRBV14 and TRBJ2-1; TRBD2 matches 9 bases. In germline, CDR1 is SGHDN, CDR2 FVKESK. Germline trimming cut 6 bases from V and 9 bases from J; bases unmatched to any gene: 6. The CDR3 runs 13 residues. CDR3 in amino acids: CASRKGGRAEQFF. CDR3 coding DNA: TGTGCCAGCAGAAAAGGCGGGAGGGCTGAGCAGTTCTTC.

This clone is a singleton in its sample. The chain has TRBV30 and TRBJ1-3; D remains unclear. Trimming took off 2 bases at V and 4 bases at J, with 15 bases between the two ends. Germline assignment: CDR1 GTSNPN and CDR2 SVGIG (reference sequence). The CDR3 has 15 residues. CDR3 residues: CAWSYRLERGNTIYF. CDR3 nucleotide sequence: TGTGCCTGGAGTTACAGATTAGAAAGGGGAAACACCATATATTTT.

This clone has more than one count but fewer than ten. The chain recombines TRBV28 with TRBJ2-6; a possible D gene is TRBD2 (6 bases). CDR1 and CDR2 from the germline V gene are MDHEN and SYDVKM. This CDR3 contains 19 residues. V lost 2 bases and J 0 bases, leaving 17 bases between the germline ends. CDR3 region: CASSLRGLSRSSGANVLTF. The CDR3 DNA sequence: TGTGCCAGCAGTTTAAGGGGACTGAGCCGTAGCTCTGGGGCCAACGTCCTGACTTTC.

The chain couples TRBV3-1 (or the pseudogene TRBV3-2) to TRBJ2-2; D is ambiguous. This CDR3 has 15 residues. V was cut by 2 bases and J by 4 bases, with 11 bases left in between. Germline-derived CDR1 and CDR2 are LGHDT and YNNKEL (reference sequence). CDR3 DNA sequence: TGTGCCAGCAGCCAAAATATAGCAATCACCGGGGAGCTGTTTTTT. Protein: CASSQNIAITGELFF.